This T cell receptor (beta chain) was profiled in a study of T cell repertoires in cytomegalovirus infection. Whole-study results and caveats: In two of eight donors, the top clonotype was HLA-C-restricted CMV-specific.

Remarks on this clonotype: Its antigen is unidentified.

The germline V and J ends were trimmed by 8 bases and 9 bases, with 16 bases remaining between them. CDR1 and CDR2 (germline): MNHEY, SVGEGT. This CDR3 contains 13 residues. Via MiXCR, TCRdb re-called the reads, giving one row per CDR3 protein. The sample consists of hundreds of thousands of distinct CDR3 sequences, 24% of them appearing once. This sequence was found in a human donor in good health (CMV status not recorded). Some clones in this sample may be carry-over from other donors' samples. The sample was CD8+ T cells from PBMCs. The chain combines TRBV6-2 or TRBV6-3 with TRBJ2-2; weak D call: TRBD1 (5 bases). The CDR3 reads CASGLLGARELFF. CDR3 DNA: TGTGCCAGCGGCTTGCTAGGGGCCCGGGAGCTGTTTTTT.